Listed here are 22 T cell receptor beta chains from one sample, sequenced in a study of EBV T-cell therapy then PD-1 blockade in nasopharyngeal carcinoma. The antigens of these receptors remain unknown. TCRdb's copy holds only in-frame clones and misses some; the assay was immunoSEQ multiplex PCR. Altogether 15,000 or so clones are present, around four fifths being singletons, with the ten largest covering about 34%. Treatment in this sample: AdE1-LMPpoly-expanded autologous EBV-specific T-cell therapy followed by anti-PD-1 nivolumab. Sequenced here: CD8+ T cells from blood, sampled at roughly day 97 from a patient whose treatment included autologous EBV-specific T cells and nivolumab. These receptors originate from a man aged 35 to 55 with nasopharyngeal carcinoma.

This clone was seen just once. The chain is built from TRBV6-5 and TRBJ2-7; D tentatively reads TRBD1 or TRBD2 (5 bases each). Deletions cut 2 bases from V and 0 bases from J, with 8 bases between. Per germline, CDR1 MNHEY and CDR2 SVGAGI. CDR3 size: 14 residues. The CDR3 sequence: CASSYRDGSYEQYF. The CDR3 region has the DNA TGTGCCAGCAGTTACCGGGACGGCTCCTACGAGCAGTACTTC.

The V and J genes are TRBV5-5 and TRBJ2-1; D is undetermined. CDR3 length: 13 amino acids. Trimming pared 3 bases from V and 0 bases from J, leaving 4 bases between. In germline, CDR1 is SGHKS, CDR2 YYEKEE (reference sequence). The CDR3 loop is CASSSTSYNEQFF. The CDR3 DNA reads as TGTGCCAGCAGCTCCACCTCCTACAATGAGCAGTTCTTC.

The gene calls are TRBV7-3 and TRBJ2-1, with TRBD2 identical over 7 bases. The CDR3 consists of 14 residues. Germline assignment: CDR1 SGHTA and CDR2 FQGTGA. With V trimmed by 5 bases and J by 2 bases, 3 bases remained unmatched. Here the CDR3 reads CASSGGDPYNEQFF. CDR3 nucleotide sequence: TGTGCCAGCAGCGGGGGGGACCCCTACAATGAGCAGTTCTTC. The full variable domain, its missing parts supplied by reference TRBV7-3 and TRBJ2-1, is GAGVSQTPSNKVTEKGKYVELRCDPISGHTALYWYRQSLGQGPEFLIYFQGTGAADDSGLPNDRFFAVRPEGSVSTLKIQRTERGDSAVYLCASSGGDPYNEQFFGPGTRLTVL.

The V call is TRBV21-1, the J call TRBJ1-1. TRBV21-1 is noted as a pseudogene. This CDR3 has 14 residues. CDR3 residues: CASSKRQMNTEAFF. Written as DNA, the CDR3 is TGTGCCAGCAGCAAAAGGCAGATGAACACTGAAGCTTTCTTT.

The chain employs TRBV4-1 and TRBJ1-6; TRBD1 aligns across 7 bases. Trimming cost V 4 bases and J 8 bases; bases outside gene matches: 11. The V gene's germline CDR1 is MGHRA and CDR2 YSYEKL. The CDR3 spans 16 residues. The CDR3 is CASSLRLTGTDSPLHF. CDR3 sequence (DNA): TGCGCCAGCAGCCTTCGTCTGACAGGGACGGATTCACCCCTCCACTTT.

This clone was recorded once. The J gene is TRBJ2-3, the V gene TRBV7-9; tentative D call: TRBD2 (7 bases). The V and J ends lost 7 bases and 2 bases respectively, with 19 bases between them. The CDR3 covers 16 residues. Germline V gene lookup returns CDR1 SEHNR and CDR2 FQNEAQ (reference sequence). CDR3 in amino acids: CASTPLGGRPTDTQYF. The CDR3, as DNA: TGTGCCAGCACCCCGCTCGGGGGGCGACCCACAGATACGCAGTATTTT.

The chain combines TRBV27 with TRBJ2-1, with 8 bases matching TRBD1. This CDR3 is built from 17 residues. Germline CDR1 is MNHEY and CDR2 is SMNVEV (reference sequence). Trimming removed 6 bases from V and 0 bases from J; junction bases left unmatched: 10. The CDR3 DNA reads TGTGCCAGCAGGCCCGACAGGGGTTCAAGCTCCTACAATGAGCAGTTCTTC. This codes for CASRPDRGSSSYNEQFF.

J is TRBJ2-5 and V is TRBV6-4; 9 bases align to TRBD1. The CDR3 contains 16 residues. Germline CDR1 is MRHNA and CDR2 is SNTAGT. V lost 0 bases, J lost 4 bases, and 6 bases stayed unmatched. This chain's CDR3 is CASSDSSGTGTETQYF. CDR3 bases: TGTGCCAGCAGTGACTCATCCGGGACAGGGACAGAGACCCAGTACTTC.

The chain carries TRBV3-1 (or the pseudogene TRBV3-2) and TRBJ1-1, with 8 bases fitting TRBD1. CDR3 size: 17 residues. Germline V gives CDR1 LGHDT, CDR2 YNNKEL (reference sequence). With 5 bases clipped from V and 1 base from J, the junction kept 12 bases outside the gene matches. CDR3: CASSGTTGGRPNTEAFF. The CDR3 DNA sequence: TGTGCCAGCAGCGGTACCACAGGGGGAAGGCCGAACACTGAAGCTTTCTTT.

With regard to this clone: The junction departs from germline at one end; a sequencing error may be responsible. V gene TRBV5-1 combines with J gene TRBJ2-5; 8 bases match TRBD2. CDR1 is SGHRS, CDR2 YFSETQ, per germline. The CDR3 length is 15 residues. The CDR3 DNA sequence: TGCGCCCGCAGCTGGGCCGGGGGGGGCTTGGAGACCCAGTACTTC. Its translation: CARSWAGGGLETQYF.

The rearrangement joins TRBV19 to TRBJ2-3; maybe TRBD1 (6 bases). Trimming removed 7 bases at V and 2 bases at J, with 28 bases between. Germline loops: CDR1 LNHDA, CDR2 SQIVND (reference sequence). This CDR3 region has 19 residues. CDR3: CASTRTAAPGWADTDTQYF. CDR3 in DNA: TGTGCCAGTACCCGGACAGCCGCTCCAGGATGGGCGGACACAGATACGCAGTATTTT.

There are a few counts of this clone. J is TRBJ2-3 and V is TRBV6-1; 11 bases line up with TRBD2. Germline assignment: CDR1 MNHNS and CDR2 SASEGT. Trimming at V came to 3 bases and at J to 5 bases, leaving 7 bases not matched to a gene. This CDR3 comprises 16 residues. The CDR3 DNA sequence: TGTGCCAGCAGTGATCTGCTAGCGGGGGGAGGAGATACGCAGTATTTT. Amino acid sequence: CASSDLLAGGGDTQYF.

The chain couples TRBV7-9 to TRBJ1-3; the D is unclear. This CDR3 is 14 amino acids long. In germline, CDR1 is SEHNR, CDR2 FQNEAQ (reference sequence). Trimming removed 10 bases from V and 0 bases from J, with 13 bases in between. CDR3 residues: CATPPGDSGNTIYF. The CDR3 DNA sequence: TGTGCCACCCCACCAGGAGACTCTGGAAACACCATATATTTT.

This clone rates as medium-sized. This chain connects TRBV9 to TRBJ2-5; TRBD2 matches at 8 bases. The germline gives CDR1 SGDLS, CDR2 YYNGEE. V trimming: 4 bases; J trimming: 2 bases; junction bases outside the gene matches: 13. This CDR3 contains 17 residues. CDR3 protein: CASSLRRGGPLQETQYF. CDR3 nucleotide sequence: TGTGCCAGCAGCCTACGTCGGGGGGGACCTCTTCAAGAGACCCAGTACTTC.

V gene TRBV7-6 combines with J gene TRBJ2-5, with 8 bases fitting TRBD2. CDR1 and CDR2 (germline): SGHVS, FNYEAQ. V was pared by 5 bases and J by 5 bases, with 13 bases of the junction left unmatched. There are 16 residues in the CDR3. CDR3 DNA: TGTGCCAGCAGCCCCACCATGCGGGGGGCGTTCGAGACCCAGTACTTC. Translation: CASSPTMRGAFETQYF.

The CDR3 reads CASSFEGRTGELFF. The DNA of the CDR3 is TGTGCCAGCAGTTTTGAGGGGCGTACCGGGGAGCTGTTTTTT. The rearrangement links TRBV27 to TRBJ2-2; tentatively, D is TRBD1 or TRBD2 (5 bases each). CDR3 size: 14 residues. The V end lost 3 bases, the J end lost 5 bases, and 10 bases lay between the germline ends. Germline assignment: CDR1 MNHEY and CDR2 SMNVEV (reference sequence).

The CDR3 bases are TGTGCCAGCTCACCACCGACAGGCAAGACCTACGAGCAGTACTTC. Protein product: CASSPPTGKTYEQYF. This rearrangement joins TRBV18 to TRBJ2-7, with D tentatively TRBD1 (6 bases). Germline lookup yields CDR1 KGHSH and CDR2 LQKENI. This CDR3 spans 15 amino acids. Deletions cut 0 bases from V and 2 bases from J, with 11 bases between.

The chain carries TRBV3-1 (or the pseudogene TRBV3-2) and TRBJ2-3; D call uncertain. The CDR3 is 17 residues long. Trimming left V 0 bases short and J 3 bases short, with 16 bases between. The germline V gene has CDR1 LGHDT and CDR2 YNNKEL (reference sequence). The CDR3 nucleotides read TGTGCCAGCAGCCAAGAAATTTCAGGCCTTGGGACAGATACGCAGTATTTT. It specifies CASSQEISGLGTDTQYF.

This clone is a singleton in its sample. The rearrangement links TRBV5-1 to TRBJ2-2, with a possible D match to TRBD1 (5 bases). The CDR3 is 14 residues long. V was clipped by 5 bases and J by 2 bases, with 10 bases between them. Germline V gene data show CDR1 as SGHRS and CDR2 as YFSETQ. CDR3 protein: CASSVGQNTGELFF. The CDR3 DNA reads as TGCGCCAGCAGTGTCGGACAAAACACCGGGGAGCTGTTTTTT.

This chain links TRBV4-3 with TRBJ1-4; tentatively, D is TRBD1 (6 bases). Trimming took off 1 base at V and 11 bases at J, with 8 bases between the two ends. The CDR3 loop spans 12 amino acids. The germline V gene has CDR1 LGHNA and CDR2 YSLEER. The CDR3 DNA follows: TGCGCCAGCAGCCAAGGGGGGCGGAAACTGTTTTTT. It encodes CASSQGGRKLFF.

The chain joins TRBV29-1 to TRBJ1-2; D call uncertain. The V and J ends lost 1 base and 7 bases respectively, with 10 bases between them. The CDR3 is 12 amino acids. CDR1 is SQVTM and CDR2 is ANQGSEA in the germline V gene. CDR3 coding DNA: TGCAGCGTTGAAGTGGCCGAGGGTGGCTACACCTTC. Protein sequence: CSVEVAEGGYTF.

V and J are TRBV6-2 or TRBV6-3 and TRBJ2-2, with D possibly being TRBD2 (6 bases). The CDR3 is made up of 14 amino acids. Germline V gene lookup returns CDR1 MNHEY and CDR2 SVGEGT. Trimming stripped 6 bases from V and 6 bases from J, with 14 bases between. This CDR3 is CASSPPGGAGELFF. CDR3 coding DNA: TGTGCCAGCAGCCCCCCCGGGGGAGCCGGGGAGCTGTTTTTT.